This T cell receptor (beta chain) was profiled in a study of blood T cell repertoires in COVID-19 (dated by TCRdb to the early 2020s). About the study as a whole: Samples from collaborators originated in the United States, Italy and Spain and spanned both the acute and convalescent phases of COVID-19. The repertoires were released in a freely available public database intended as a resource for research on the immune response to SARS-CoV-2. The dataset comprised deeply sampled blood TCRbeta repertoires from subjects exposed to, actively infected with, or recovered from COVID-19. The prospective study material was composed of cDNA or gDNA derived from T cells, B-cell-depleted T cells, or PBMCs. Where HLA class I and class II types were available, the types were taken from metadata supplied by the sample provider, not from assay-based typing. Samples were obtained from the ongoing ImmuneRACE study (first 160 participants) and from over 1,000 subjects provided by 6 global collaborators. The sample metadata nearly always contained a de-identified subject ID, COVID-19 status, age in years and sex.

CDR1 is given as PRHDT and CDR2 as FYEKMQ, both from the germline V gene (reference sequence). The junction shows trimming of 2 bases on V and 4 bases on J, and the gene matches do not reach 8 bases of it. The CDR3 covers 16 residues, taking in both the cysteine and the phenylalanine. Only the CDR3 DNA stays, 48 bases, in frame from base 1. TCRbeta CDR3 regions were amplified from genomic DNA by means of the immunoSEQ Assay, a bias-controlled multiplex PCR. On the study's bioinformatics: Nucleated cell counts per sample were estimated from amplification of reference gene primers within the assay. Sequence reads were collapsed and filtered to measure the absolute abundance of every unique TCRbeta CDR3 rearrangement. Productive Simpson clonality was computed per sample as the square root of Simpson's diversity index over productive rearrangements. The clones in this table, taken by TCRdb from immuneACCESS, are in-frame only. Not every clone is retained; where verified, under half of the shortfall comes from an unresolved V gene, and the cause of the rest is unknown. The DNA was the basis for D and trimming; V, J and clone size are from that table. For this sample the table gives about 150,000 clones, of which around 90% were detected only once. Less than 5% of the sample is taken by the ten largest.

Study-wide conclusions, independent of this receptor: The quantity of clinical and demographic metadata differed by source and by participant and was supplied without curation.

Comments on this clone: Which antigen it targets is not known. Nothing much larger sits one base from this clone, and base qualities are not available.

Participants in the prospective study were enrolled through a virtual design, were aged roughly 18 to 100 years, and lived in approximately 24 United States geographic areas. In the prospective study, cohorts were assigned on the basis of participant-reported clinical history obtained from a screening survey and a study questionnaire. A participant counted as exposed if, within 2 weeks of entering the study, that participant had been in contact with someone who had a PCR-confirmed or clinician-diagnosed COVID-19 case. Mobile phlebotomists in the prospective study collected whole blood, serum and a nasopharyngeal or oropharyngeal swab from every participant. Participants in the prospective study had the option to provide additional blood draws and questionnaires over a roughly 2-month period. Prospective study blood samples were shipped either frozen or at room temperature before DNA extraction.

The specimen was PBMCs or T cells enriched from blood (not recorded which). The clonotype originates from a woman between 35 and 50 years old who had been exposed to COVID-19. This chain joins TRBV13 to TRBJ2-7; 10 central nucleotides agree with TRBD2. CDR3 reads: CASSLFRSGGAYEQYF. The DNA sequence is TGTGCCAGCAGCTTATTTCGGAGCGGGGGGGCGTACGAGCAGTACTTC.